This record covers a single TCR beta chain. Its antigen is still unknown. The data are from a study of T-cell reconstitution after alpha-beta-depleted transplantation in children. Study-level results: Several hundred rapidly expanded clones from non-depleted graft cells reportedly supplied alpha-beta T cells about two months post-transplant. Newly generated T cells supplied most T-cell counts and diversity one year post-transplant. Surviving recipient T cells and intrathymic progenitors accounted for some patients' high TCRbeta diversity at day 60.

Preparation of the TCRbeta library involved a method that used unique molecular identifiers. TCRdb re-called the PCR reads through MiXCR, storing one row per CDR3 protein. The profile covers 500,000 to 650,000 distinct CDR3 sequences, with approximately 12% appearing a single time and 2% to 2.5% taken by the ten largest. This receptor was identified in a male patient younger than 18 who had a stem cell transplant for acute myeloid leukemia, so the T cells may come from the graft donor. The sample consisted of PBMCs, mostly from graft donor cells, taken 360 days after TCRalphabeta/CD19-depleted stem cell transplant.

The CDR3 region has the DNA TGTGCCAGCAGGGTTACAGGGGGCGCGGACACCGGGGAGCTGTTTTTT. Encoded protein: CASRVTGGADTGELFF. The rearrangement links TRBV7-9 to TRBJ2-2; 9 bases fit TRBD1. V gave up 6 bases and J gave up 3 bases; unmatched junction bases: 8. Germline V CDR1 and CDR2: SEHNR, FQNEAQ (reference sequence). The CDR3 covers 16 residues.